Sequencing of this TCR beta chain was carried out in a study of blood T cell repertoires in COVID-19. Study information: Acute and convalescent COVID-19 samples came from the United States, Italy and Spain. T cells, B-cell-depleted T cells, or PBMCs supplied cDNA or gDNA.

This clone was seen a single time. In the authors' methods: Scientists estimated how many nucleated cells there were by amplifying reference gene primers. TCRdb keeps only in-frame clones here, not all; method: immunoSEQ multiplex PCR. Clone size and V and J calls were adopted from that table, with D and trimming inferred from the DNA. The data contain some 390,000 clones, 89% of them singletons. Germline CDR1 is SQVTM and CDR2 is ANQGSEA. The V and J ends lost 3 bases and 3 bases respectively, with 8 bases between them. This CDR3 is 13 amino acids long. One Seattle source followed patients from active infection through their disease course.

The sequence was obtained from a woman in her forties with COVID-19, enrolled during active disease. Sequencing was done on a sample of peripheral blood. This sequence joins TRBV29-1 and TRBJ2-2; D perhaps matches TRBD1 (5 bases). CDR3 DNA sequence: TGCAGCGTTGATCAGGGATACACCGGGGAGCTGTTTTTT. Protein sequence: CSVDQGYTGELFF.